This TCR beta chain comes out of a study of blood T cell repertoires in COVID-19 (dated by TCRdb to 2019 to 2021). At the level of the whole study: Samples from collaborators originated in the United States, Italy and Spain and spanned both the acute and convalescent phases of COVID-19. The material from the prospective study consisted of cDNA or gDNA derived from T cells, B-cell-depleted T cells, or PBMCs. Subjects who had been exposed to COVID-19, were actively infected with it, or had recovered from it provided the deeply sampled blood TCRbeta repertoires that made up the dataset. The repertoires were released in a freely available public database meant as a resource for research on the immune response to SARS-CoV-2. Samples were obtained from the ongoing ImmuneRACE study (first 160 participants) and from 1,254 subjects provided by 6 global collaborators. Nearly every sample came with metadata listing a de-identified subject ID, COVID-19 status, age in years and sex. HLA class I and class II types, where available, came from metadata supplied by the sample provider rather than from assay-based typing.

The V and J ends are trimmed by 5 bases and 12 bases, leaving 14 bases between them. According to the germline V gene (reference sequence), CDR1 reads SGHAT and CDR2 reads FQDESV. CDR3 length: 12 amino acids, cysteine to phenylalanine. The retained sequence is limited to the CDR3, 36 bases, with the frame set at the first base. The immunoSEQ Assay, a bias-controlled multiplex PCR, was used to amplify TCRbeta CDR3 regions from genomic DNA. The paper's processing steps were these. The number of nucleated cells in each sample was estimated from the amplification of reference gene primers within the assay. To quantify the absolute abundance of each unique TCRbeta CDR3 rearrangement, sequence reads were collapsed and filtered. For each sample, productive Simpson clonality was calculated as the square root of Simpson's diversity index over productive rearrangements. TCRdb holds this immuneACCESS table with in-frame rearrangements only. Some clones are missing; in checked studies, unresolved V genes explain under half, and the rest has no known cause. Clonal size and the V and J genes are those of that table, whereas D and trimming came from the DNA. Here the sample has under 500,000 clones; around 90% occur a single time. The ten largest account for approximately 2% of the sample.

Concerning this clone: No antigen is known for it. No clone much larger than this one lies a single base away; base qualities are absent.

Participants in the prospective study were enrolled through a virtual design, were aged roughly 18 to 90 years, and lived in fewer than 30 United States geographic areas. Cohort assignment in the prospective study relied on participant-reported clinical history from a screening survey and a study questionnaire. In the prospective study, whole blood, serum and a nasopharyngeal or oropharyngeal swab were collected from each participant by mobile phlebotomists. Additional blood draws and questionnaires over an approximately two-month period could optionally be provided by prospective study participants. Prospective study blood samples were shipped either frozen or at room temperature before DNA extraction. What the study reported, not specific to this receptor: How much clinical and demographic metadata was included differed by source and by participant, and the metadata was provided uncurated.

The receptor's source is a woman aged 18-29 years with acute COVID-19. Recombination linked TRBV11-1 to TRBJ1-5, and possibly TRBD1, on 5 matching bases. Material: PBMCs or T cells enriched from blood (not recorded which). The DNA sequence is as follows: TGTGCCAGCAGCCCCGGGACTGGGAGCCAGCATTTT. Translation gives CASSPGTGSQHF.